The 27 T cell receptor beta chains below come from one sample, sequenced in a study of cytomegalovirus exposure and HLA in healthy donors. PCR was performed using 60 Vbeta and 13 Jbeta primers. The assay was immunoSEQ multiplex PCR, and TCRdb's table has in-frame clones only and misses some. Found here are 200,000 to 250,000 clones, approximately 80% of them singletons; the top ten hold 0.5% to 0.7%. Sequenced sample: PBMCs. The receptors were sampled from a woman in her thirties or forties in good health and CMV-seronegative.

V gene TRBV11-2 combines with J gene TRBJ1-2; 9 bases are shared with TRBD1. The germline V gene encodes CDR1 SGHAT and CDR2 FQNNGV. The J segment lost 7 bases and the V segment lost 5 bases, leaving 14 bases of the junction unmatched. The CDR3 runs 16 residues. The CDR3 region is CASSPQRDRVRSGYTF. Here the CDR3 DNA reads TGTGCCAGCAGCCCACAGCGGGACAGGGTCCGCAGTGGCTACACCTTC.

V and J are TRBV19 and TRBJ1-6; D might be TRBD1 (6 bases). Germline V CDR1 and CDR2: LNHDA, SQIVND (reference sequence). Trimming left V 1 base short and J 7 bases short, with 11 bases between. This CDR3 comprises 15 residues. The CDR3 spells CASSIGPQGNSPLHF. For the CDR3, the DNA is TGTGCCAGTAGTATAGGACCACAGGGAAATTCACCCCTCCACTTT. The whole variable domain, filled in from reference TRBV19 and TRBJ1-6, reads DGGITQSPKYLFRKEGQNVTLSCEQNLNHDAMYWYRQDPGQGLRLIYYSQIVNDFQKGDIAEGYSVSREKKESFPLTVTSAQKNPTAFYLCASSIGPQGNSPLHFGNGTRLTVT.

The genes are TRBV5-1 and TRBJ2-7, with 8 bases fitting TRBD1. The CDR3 consists of 16 residues. V shed 4 bases, J shed 4 bases, and the junction held 13 bases outside the gene matches. Germline assignment: CDR1 SGHRS and CDR2 YFSETQ. CDR3 sequence: CASSGGDRGLSYEQYF. The CDR3 nucleotides are TGCGCCAGCAGCGGGGGCGACAGGGGCCTGTCTTACGAGCAGTACTTC.

This sequence joins TRBV2 and TRBJ2-7; 10 nucleotides line up with TRBD1. Germline V lookup: CDR1 SNHLY, CDR2 FYNNEI. V trimming: 6 bases; J trimming: 4 bases; junction bases outside the gene matches: 9. The CDR3 loop spans 15 amino acids. The CDR3 here is CASSRGQGEGYEQYF. The CDR3 bases are TGTGCCAGCAGCCGCGGACAGGGGGAGGGGTACGAGCAGTACTTC.

In this sample, this clone turned up a few times. The chain is built from TRBV4-2 and TRBJ1-1; D perhaps matches TRBD1 (5 bases). V gave up 0 bases and J gave up 8 bases, with 13 bases separating them. Germline lookup yields CDR1 LGHNA and CDR2 YNFKEQ. The CDR3 is 14 amino acids. As DNA, the CDR3 is TGTGCCAGCAGCCAAGAGGGGGGTGAGCTAGAAGCTTTCTTT. It encodes CASSQEGGELEAFF.

The chain couples TRBV19 to TRBJ1-1; 7 positions match TRBD1. Germline V CDR1 and CDR2: LNHDA, SQIVND (reference sequence). V gave up 6 bases and J gave up 3 bases; unmatched junction bases: 7. This CDR3 has 14 amino acids. CDR3 sequence: CASRPGQAYTEAFF. The CDR3 bases are TGTGCCAGTAGGCCTGGACAGGCTTACACTGAAGCTTTCTTT.

V is TRBV29-1 and J is TRBJ2-7; tentatively, D is TRBD2 (5 bases). Germline CDR1 SQVTM, CDR2 ANQGSEA. CDR3 length: 12 amino acids. V lost 7 bases to trimming and J lost 2 bases, with 12 bases between them. This CDR3 reads CSASEGAYEQYF. The CDR3 bases are TGCAGCGCATCAGAGGGCGCCTACGAGCAGTACTTC.

This clone was seen only once. V and J are TRBV11-2 and TRBJ1-2; D not resolved. This CDR3 has 12 amino acids. Germline V gene lookup returns CDR1 SGHAT and CDR2 FQNNGV. V lost 6 bases and J 5 bases, leaving 10 bases between the germline ends. This CDR3 is CASSVSGYGYTF. The DNA of the CDR3 is TGTGCCAGCAGTGTCTCGGGGTATGGCTACACCTTC.

The V call is TRBV2, the J call TRBJ1-4, with D possibly matching TRBD1 (5 bases). CDR1 SNHLY and CDR2 FYNNEI come from the germline V gene. This CDR3 region has 15 residues. Trimming shortened V by 0 bases and J by 3 bases, and 8 bases separated the two germline ends. CDR3 DNA: TGTGCCAGCAGTGAAGCGGGGCTTCCTAATGAAAAACTGTTTTTT. It yields the protein CASSEAGLPNEKLFF. Full variable domain (rest looked up from reference TRBV2 and TRBJ1-4): EPEVTQTPSHQVTQMGQEVILRCVPISNHLYFYWYRQILGQKVEFLVSFYNNEISEKSEIFDDQFSVERPDGSNFTLKIRSTKLEDSAMYFCASSEAGLPNEKLFFGSGTQLSVL.

For this clone: In the same sample, other DNA sequences code for this CDR3. The V gene is TRBV6-5, the J gene TRBJ1-5; D is uncertain. CDR1 is MNHEY, CDR2 SVGAGI, per germline. V lost 2 bases, J lost 6 bases, and 5 bases lay in between. The CDR3 length is 12 residues. In DNA, the CDR3 is TGTGCCAGCAGTTACCCGGGTCAGCCCCAGCATTTT. This translates into CASSYPGQPQHF.

This chain joins TRBV7-6 and TRBJ1-1; D might be TRBD1 (6 bases). Germline V lookup: CDR1 SGHVS, CDR2 FNYEAQ. This CDR3 spans 15 amino acids. Trimming removed 5 bases at V and 6 bases at J, with 19 bases between. DNA of the CDR3: TGTGCCAGCAGCGCTCAGACAGGAGCCGGGGCTGAAGCTTTCTTT. Its protein product is CASSAQTGAGAEAFF.

This clone was observed once. J is TRBJ2-2 and V is TRBV5-4; D unresolved. The V end lost 2 bases, the J end lost 5 bases, and 10 bases lay between the germline ends. Looked up from germline, CDR1 is SGHNT and CDR2 is YYREEE (reference sequence). The CDR3 has 14 residues. The CDR3 DNA follows: TGTGCCAGCAGCTTACTCCTAGGAACCGGGGAGCTGTTTTTT. This sequence encodes CASSLLLGTGELFF.

This clone was counted only a few times. V usage is TRBV10-1 and J usage is TRBJ2-3; 12 nucleotides align to TRBD1. Losses at the gene ends were 11 bases for V and 4 bases for J; bases not matched to a gene: 10. Germline CDR1 reads WNHNN; CDR2 reads SYGVQD (reference sequence). This CDR3 has 15 amino acids. The CDR3 region has the DNA TGCGCCTCTCGGTCGGGACAGGGGGCATCAGATACGCAGTATTTT. Amino acid sequence: CASRSGQGASDTQYF.

This chain connects TRBV5-1 to TRBJ2-3; 7 nucleotides align to TRBD2. The length of the CDR3 is 15 residues. J lost 1 base, V lost 1 base, and 3 bases had no gene match. Germline V lookup: CDR1 SGHRS, CDR2 YFSETQ. The CDR3, as DNA: TGCGCCAGCAGCTTGAGCGGGGCCCGCACAGATACGCAGTATTTT. Amino acids: CASSLSGARTDTQYF. Drawing the rest from reference TRBV5-1 and TRBJ2-3, the complete variable domain is KAGVTQTPRYLIKTRGQQVTLSCSPISGHRSVSWYQQTPGQGLQFLFEYFSETQRNKGNFPGRFSGRQFSNSRSEMNVSTLELGDSALYLCASSLSGARTDTQYFGPGTRLTVL.

The rearrangement uses TRBV18 and TRBJ2-7; 8 positions agree with TRBD1. Germline V gives CDR1 KGHSH, CDR2 LQKENI. CDR3 length equals 14 residues. V lost 2 bases and J lost 7; bases outside the gene matches: 7. CDR3 sequence (DNA): TGTGCCAGCTCACCAGTAGGACAGGGCACGGAGCAGTACTTC. It specifies CASSPVGQGTEQYF.

The V and J genes are TRBV15 and TRBJ1-6; TRBD1 aligns across 8 bases. This CDR3 contains 16 residues. Losses at the gene ends were 2 bases for V and 5 bases for J; bases not matched to a gene: 5. Germline-derived CDR1 and CDR2 are LNHNV and YYDKDF (reference sequence). DNA of the CDR3: TGTGCCACCAGCAGACCCCGGACAGGGAATAATTCACCCCTCCACTTT. It translates to CATSRPRTGNNSPLHF.

V and J are TRBV5-6 and TRBJ2-1; 15 nucleotides align to TRBD2. The CDR3 loop spans 16 amino acids. The V gene's germline CDR1 is SGHDT and CDR2 YYEEEE. V gave up 4 bases and J gave up 9 bases; unmatched junction bases: 8. The CDR3 protein is CASSVGTSGGFLEQFF. CDR3 bases: TGTGCCAGCAGCGTTGGGACTAGCGGGGGGTTCCTTGAGCAGTTCTTC. Based on the CDR3 plus reference TRBV5-6 and TRBJ2-1, the full variable domain is DAGVTQSPTHLIKTRGQQVTLRCSPKSGHDTVSWYQQALGQGPQFIFQYYEEEERQRGNFPDRFSGHQFPNYSSELNVNALLLGDSALYLCASSVGTSGGFLEQFFGPGTRLTVL.

The V and J genes are TRBV6-6 and TRBJ2-5; 7 positions match TRBD2. The CDR3 totals 12 residues. With 6 bases clipped from V and 3 bases from J, the junction kept 1 base outside the gene matches. Germline V gives CDR1 MNHNY, CDR2 SVGAGI (reference sequence). CDR3 in amino acids: CASRLAEETQYF. CDR3 coding DNA: TGTGCCAGCAGGCTAGCGGAAGAGACCCAGTACTTC.

The J gene is TRBJ1-2, the V gene TRBV6-6, with unresolved D. This CDR3 has 12 residues. V lost 8 bases and J lost 7, with 14 bases in between. The germline CDR1 and CDR2 sequences are MNHNY and SVGAGI (reference sequence). The CDR3 coding sequence is TGTGCCAGCTTGGATCCAGGCACTGGCTACACCTTC. It is translated as CASLDPGTGYTF.

The chain couples TRBV11-2 to TRBJ1-2; the D gene is possibly TRBD1 (6 bases). The germline V gene encodes CDR1 SGHAT and CDR2 FQNNGV. The CDR3 is made up of 16 amino acids. Trimming pared 0 bases from V and 4 bases from J, leaving 15 bases between. The DNA for the CDR3 is TGTGCCAGCAGCTTAGATCCGACAGGACTCTCCTATGGCTACACCTTC. It is translated as CASSLDPTGLSYGYTF.

The V call is TRBV6-5, the J call TRBJ1-3; 8 bases are a match to TRBD1. The CDR3 has 16 amino acids. Germline V gene data show CDR1 as MNHEY and CDR2 as SVGAGI. The V segment lost 2 bases and the J segment 0 bases; nucleotides outside the gene matches: 3. The CDR3 region is CASSYTGGSSGNTIYF. CDR3 nucleotides: TGTGCCAGCAGTTACACAGGGGGTAGCTCTGGAAACACCATATATTTT.

The chain is built from TRBV27 and TRBJ1-2; TRBD1 aligns across 7 bases. Germline values: CDR1 MNHEY, CDR2 SMNVEV (reference sequence). V lost 8 bases to trimming and J lost 6 bases; unmatched junction nucleotides: 15. The CDR3 loop spans 15 amino acids. This CDR3 is CASAFWGQGEDGYTF. CDR3 DNA sequence: TGTGCCAGCGCCTTTTGGGGGCAGGGGGAGGATGGCTACACCTTC.

V gene TRBV2 combines with J gene TRBJ2-3; 10 positions match TRBD2. The CDR3 length is 15 residues. Germline values: CDR1 SNHLY, CDR2 FYNNEI. With V trimmed by 6 bases and J by 6 bases, 9 bases remained unmatched. This chain's CDR3 is CASRRSGGAADTQYF. The CDR3 nucleotides read TGTGCCAGCAGGCGGAGCGGGGGGGCGGCGGATACGCAGTATTTT.

The V and J genes are TRBV9 and TRBJ2-7; 7 positions agree with TRBD2. Germline values: CDR1 SGDLS, CDR2 YYNGEE. The CDR3 has 15 amino acids. The V and J ends lost 0 bases and 1 base, in that order; junction bases with no gene match: 4. The CDR3: CASSVGNSGSYEQYF. CDR3 bases: TGTGCCAGCAGCGTAGGGAATAGCGGGTCCTACGAGCAGTACTTC.

The chain combines TRBV7-3 with TRBJ2-1, with D maybe TRBD1 (7 bases). Trimming stripped 5 bases from V and 9 bases from J, with 14 bases between. CDR1 and CDR2 (germline): SGHTA, FQGTGA. The length of the CDR3 is 13 residues. CDR3 nucleotides: TGTGCCAGCAGCACAGGGGCGGGGAGTGAGCAGTTCTTC. Translating it yields CASSTGAGSEQFF.

The chain joins TRBV7-3 to TRBJ2-5; 9 bases fit TRBD1. The germline V gene encodes CDR1 SGHTA and CDR2 FQGTGA. The CDR3 spans 13 residues. V lost 5 bases to trimming and J lost 6 bases; unmatched junction nucleotides: 4. The CDR3 DNA reads TGTGCCAGCAGCCTTGGACAGGGGAAGACCCAGTACTTC. Translation: CASSLGQGKTQYF.

CDR3 residues: CASSDRVNQPQHF. The CDR3 DNA reads TGTGCCAGCAGCGACAGGGTCAATCAGCCCCAGCATTTT. This sequence joins TRBV6-5 and TRBJ1-5, with TRBD1 matching 7 bases. This CDR3 is built from 13 residues. V shed 6 bases and J 3 bases; nucleotides not matched to a gene: 2. Germline V lookup: CDR1 MNHEY, CDR2 SVGAGI.